This T cell receptor (beta chain) comes out of a study of OX40 agonist ivuxolimab in advanced cancers. Study information: Three patients, one with hepatocellular carcinoma and two with cutaneous melanoma, achieved partial responses.

The germline gives CDR1 SGHRS, CDR2 YFSETQ. Trimming took off 0 bases at V and 8 bases at J, with 18 bases between the two ends. The CDR3 has 17 amino acids. Profiling relied on immunoSEQ multiplex PCR, and the TCRdb table lists in-frame clones only, not all of them. Among under 110,000 clones, 90% were seen once, and the ten largest hold around 0.47%. The TCR comes from an adult with an advanced solid tumor such as melanoma, head and neck, liver or kidney cancer. Sequenced here: CD4+ or CD8+ T cells sorted from blood, sampled in a trial of the OX40 agonist ivuxolimab. The chain couples TRBV5-1 to TRBJ1-6; a weak D match, TRBD1 (5 bases). CDR3 sequence: CASSLAAKAGTDSPLHF. CDR3 DNA sequence: TGCGCCAGCAGCTTGGCCGCTAAGGCAGGGACTGATTCACCCCTCCACTTT.